These 11 T cell receptor beta chains originate from one sample sequenced in a study of T cell changes during pregnancy in multiple sclerosis. Some clones are missing from TCRdb's copy, which holds only in-frame ones; the method was immunoSEQ multiplex PCR. This table has about 130,000 clones, around 97% appearing once. Sequenced here: peripheral blood, sampled after pregnancy. The receptors shown here come from a female donor with multiple sclerosis, enrolled in a pregnancy study.

The CDR3 DNA follows: TGTGCCAGCAGCTCAGGGCTTTACGGGAATGAAAAACTGTTTTTT. It encodes CASSSGLYGNEKLFF. The gene calls are TRBV7-2 and TRBJ1-4; D is perhaps TRBD1 (5 bases). V lost 4 bases and J lost 5, with 14 bases in between. The V gene's germline CDR1 is SGHTA and CDR2 FQGNSA. The CDR3 totals 15 residues.

The genes are TRBV28 and TRBJ2-5; 10 bases line up with TRBD2. With 2 bases clipped from V and 2 bases from J, the junction kept 11 bases outside the gene matches. Germline CDR1 MDHEN, CDR2 SYDVKM. The CDR3 totals 18 residues. The CDR3 sequence is CASSLLAGVRRLQETQYF. DNA for the CDR3: TGTGCCAGCAGTTTACTAGCGGGAGTCCGAAGACTTCAAGAGACCCAGTACTTC.

The V and J genes are TRBV6-6 and TRBJ1-2; 10 bases line up with TRBD1. Unmatched junction bases numbered 0, after V lost 0 bases and J lost 5 bases. Germline lookup yields CDR1 MNHNY and CDR2 SVGAGI (reference sequence). CDR3 length: 14 amino acids. The CDR3 DNA sequence: TGTGCCAGCAGTTACTCGGGACAGGGGTATGGCTACACCTTC. Protein product: CASSYSGQGYGYTF.

Details on this clone: Additional DNA sequences in this sample encode the identical CDR3. V usage is TRBV9 and J usage is TRBJ1-1, with a weak D call TRBD1 (6 bases). Germline CDR1 reads SGDLS; CDR2 reads YYNGEE. V was pared by 0 bases and J by 1 base, with 10 bases between. This CDR3 is 15 amino acids long. In nucleotides, the CDR3 is TGTGCCAGCAGCGTAGAGCCAGGGGCGAACACTGAAGCTTTCTTT. This encodes CASSVEPGANTEAFF.

The genes are TRBV2 and TRBJ2-1; D may be TRBD1 (5 bases). Germline CDR1 SNHLY, CDR2 FYNNEI. This CDR3 contains 13 residues. V shed 5 bases and J shed 7 bases, with 12 bases lying between them. This chain's CDR3 is CASSLTARNEQFF. The CDR3 coding sequence is TGTGCCAGCAGTTTGACAGCCAGGAATGAGCAGTTCTTC. The full variable domain, with the rest looked up from reference TRBV2 and TRBJ2-1, is EPEVTQTPSHQVTQMGQEVILRCVPISNHLYFYWYRQILGQKVEFLVSFYNNEISEKSEIFDDQFSVERPDGSNFTLKIRSTKLEDSAMYFCASSLTARNEQFFGPGTRLTVL.

This clone is a singleton in its sample. This chain joins TRBV6-1 and TRBJ1-4; D gene ambiguous. Germline V gene lookup returns CDR1 MNHNS and CDR2 SASEGT. V lost 6 bases to trimming and J lost 7 bases, with 15 bases between them. The CDR3 is 14 residues long. In DNA form, the CDR3 reads TGTGCCAGCAGCCTCGTTGGCCGAGGTGAAAAACTGTTTTTT. Translating gives CASSLVGRGEKLFF.

A few counts support this clone. V gene TRBV30 combines with J gene TRBJ1-1; D is possibly TRBD1 (6 bases). The germline gives CDR1 GTSNPN, CDR2 SVGIG (reference sequence). This CDR3 region has 13 residues. The ends were cut back, 7 bases at V and 2 bases at J, with 14 bases in the middle. CDR3 bases: TGTGCCTCCCAACAGGGTTTAAACACTGAAGCTTTCTTT. Its translation: CASQQGLNTEAFF.

The chain carries TRBV7-2 and TRBJ1-1; possibly TRBD1 for D (6 bases). Germline loops: CDR1 SGHTA, CDR2 FQGNSA. The CDR3 totals 14 residues. Trimming took off 4 bases at V and 4 bases at J, with 13 bases between the two ends. The CDR3 spells CASSSYSGATEAFF. The CDR3 DNA reads TGTGCCAGCAGCTCTTACTCAGGGGCCACTGAAGCTTTCTTT.

The CDR3 here is CASSLGSGGPYEQYF. The DNA for the CDR3 is TGTGCCAGCAGCCTCGGTAGCGGGGGACCCTACGAGCAGTACTTC. V gene TRBV9 combines with J gene TRBJ2-7; 9 bases line up with TRBD2. With V trimmed by 4 bases and J by 2 bases, 7 bases remained unmatched. This CDR3 is built from 15 residues. Per germline, CDR1 SGDLS and CDR2 YYNGEE.

This clone showed up just once. The chain has TRBV7-6 and TRBJ2-2; D may be TRBD1 (6 bases). Germline CDR1 is SGHVS and CDR2 is FNYEAQ. The CDR3 extends over 14 amino acids. V lost 1 base to trimming and J lost 5 bases, with 8 bases between them. Here the CDR3 DNA reads TGTGCCAGCAGCTTAGTGACAGGAACCGGGGAGCTGTTTTTT. This codes for CASSLVTGTGELFF.

The rearrangement uses TRBV2 and TRBJ2-1; TRBD1 agrees at 7 bases. Germline V gene data show CDR1 as SNHLY and CDR2 as FYNNEI. The V and J ends lost 2 bases and 12 bases, in that order; junction bases with no gene match: 4. CDR3 size: 12 residues. CDR3 residues: CASSETGVSQFF. DNA of the CDR3: TGTGCCAGCAGTGAAACAGGGGTTTCGCAGTTCTTC.